Sequencing of this T cell receptor beta chain was carried out in a study of blood T cell repertoires in COVID-19. On the study more broadly: The study drew acute and convalescent COVID-19 samples from the United States, Italy and Spain.

Methods used by the authors: Nucleated cell number was recorded as an estimate derived from reference gene primer amplification. The table came from immunoSEQ multiplex PCR; TCRdb's copy has only in-frame clones and leaves some out. That table furnishes V, J and clone size, whereas the DNA furnished D and trimming. The table shows approximately 150,000 clones, with 84% occurring only once. The V and J ends lost 2 bases and 7 bases, in that order; junction bases with no gene match: 11. CDR1 and CDR2 from the germline V gene are ENHRY and SYGVKD. This CDR3 spans 16 amino acids. The chain recombines TRBV10-3 with TRBJ1-5; 7 bases align to TRBD1. The specimen was peripheral blood. The receptor's source is a woman between 45 and 60 years old in a cohort sampled during active or convalescent COVID-19. The CDR3 nucleotides are TGTGCCATCAGTGAGACAGGGGTGATGCTAGAACAGCCCCAGCATTTT. Its protein product is CAISETGVMLEQPQHF.